This T cell receptor (beta chain) stems from a study of vaccination and CD4 T cells after COVID-19. Study summary: Cells were stimulated with overlapping spike peptide pools from SARS-CoV-2, HCoV-NL63, HCoV-OC43 and HCoV-229E. Study-wide results and limits: A nonsignificant median increase from about 22 to 38 SARS-CoV-2-reactive clonotypes was observed. Spike mono-reactivity was found in 304 of 307 vaccine-specific clones from convalescent patients.

The sample's treatment: approximately nine-day PBMC culture with coronavirus spike peptide pools or control peptides (ViraFEST assay). ViraFEST used peptide pools to expand antigen-specific T cells and subsequently sequenced their TCRs. There are 15 residues in the CDR3. V trimming: 6 bases; J trimming: 5 bases; junction bases outside the gene matches: 15. Germline-derived CDR1 and CDR2 are DFQATT and SNEGSKA (reference sequence). As regards this clonotype: Antigen specificity is unknown.

Sequenced with the Oncomine TCR Beta short-read assay was DNA taken from cultured CD4+ T cells. TCRdb recomputed calls from the PCR reads with MiXCR, one row per CDR3 protein. The sample carries 15,000 to 20,000 distinct CDR3 sequences, 57% recorded once. The sample consisted of CD4+ T cells from blood, cultured in vitro. The chain joins TRBV20-1 to TRBJ1-2; TRBD1 aligns across 7 bases. This receptor was identified in a human donor who had recovered from COVID-19. The CDR3, as DNA: TGCAGTGCCCGAGTCGAACAGGGGTCTCTTTATGGCTACACCTTC. It specifies CSARVEQGSLYGYTF.